Shown below are 4 T cell receptor beta chains from a single sample sequenced in a study of blood T cell repertoires in COVID-19 (dated by TCRdb to 2018 to 2021). The library was obtained by the immunoSEQ multiplex PCR assay. What TCRdb holds here is the immuneACCESS table cut down to in-frame rearrangements. Part of the clones is not present; checked against another copy, under half of the missing clones reflect an unresolved V gene, and the others are unexplained. The table for this sample lists about 210,000 clones; roughly 75% of them were counted only once. Of the sample, roughly 6.7% is held by the ten largest clones. The source material was peripheral blood. These receptors came from a woman between 65 and 79 years old with acute or convalescent COVID-19.

V and J are TRBV25-1 and TRBJ1-2; 9 bases line up with TRBD1. This CDR3 is 16 amino acids long. The V gene's germline CDR1 is MGHDK and CDR2 SYGVNS. V lost 4 bases and J lost 7; bases outside the gene matches: 13. CDR3 DNA sequence: TGTGCCAGCAGTGGAACAGGGGGCGCAGCATATAGTGGCTACACCTTC. Residues: CASSGTGGAAYSGYTF.

The V call is TRBV7-9, the J call TRBJ2-2; 9 bases match TRBD1. Germline CDR1 is SEHNR and CDR2 is FQNEAQ (reference sequence). The CDR3 spans 17 residues. Trimming at V came to 5 bases and at J to 5 bases, leaving 12 bases not matched to a gene. CDR3: CASSPYRGTGKTGELFF. As DNA, the CDR3 is TGTGCCAGCAGCCCTTATCGAGGGACAGGGAAGACCGGGGAGCTGTTTTTT.

This chain uses TRBV25-1 with TRBJ1-6, with TRBD1 matching 7 bases. The CDR3 sequence is 15 residues long. Germline CDR1 and CDR2: MGHDK and SYGVNS. V lost 1 base and J lost 10; bases outside the gene matches: 7. CDR3 in DNA: TGTGCCAGCAGTGAATTGACAGGGTATAGCTCACCCCTCCACTTT. Translated: CASSELTGYSSPLHF.

The V gene is TRBV4-1, the J gene TRBJ2-6, with TRBD1 matching 8 bases. V shed 3 bases and J 3 bases; nucleotides not matched to a gene: 4. Germline-derived CDR1 and CDR2 are MGHRA and YSYEKL. This CDR3 is 16 amino acids long. The CDR3 coding sequence is TGCGCCAGCAGCCACCAGGGGGCGGGTGGGGCCAACGTCCTGACTTTC. The encoded protein is CASSHQGAGGANVLTF.